Given below is one T cell receptor (beta chain) in context. This clonotype was observed many times. What antigen it recognizes has not been identified. The input lacks base qualities; no much larger clone sits a single base away. The method behind the library was 5' RACE. This sample was sequenced with an Illumina HiSeq 2000. A universal primer binding site was introduced by template switching, and a unique molecular identifier was present in the final cDNA, enabling accurate counting of TCR cDNA molecules. Specific primers in the conserved constant-segment region were used to synthesize first-strand cDNA for TCR alpha and beta chains. To control for contamination, each cDNA library was double barcoded with a SMART-Mk sample barcode plus Illumina barcodes. TruSeq adapter sequences and Illumina sample barcodes were added in two successive PCR steps. TCR alpha and beta cDNA libraries were sequenced on the Illumina HiSeq platform with custom primers. Regarding the original processing steps: MiGEC processed the raw reads to extract unique molecular identifiers, while MiXCR was used to determine the CDR3 positions. For each individual, recombination models were inferred using an EM algorithm with the repgenHMM and IGoR tools. Shared clonotypes were analyzed with the tcR package in R, and sharing was normalized by the product of cloneset sizes. Out-of-frame nonproductive sequences were analyzed to study raw recombination free of thymic and clonal selection effects. The public reads were reanalyzed by TCRdb: fastp trimming at Q25, MiXCR alignment, in-frame beta chains only. Rows with one shared CDR3 protein collapse into an entry with the most common genes and DNA. The V and J calls come from TCRdb's annotation, not from the publication. The sample records 200,000 to 300,000 distinct CDR3 sequences, roughly a tenth of which are singletons. Together, the top ten hold approximately 9.1% of the sample.

CDR1 SGHTA and CDR2 FQGNSA were looked up in the germline V gene. V gives up 5 bases and J gives up 8 bases, and the segment between their germline ends measures 17 bases. The CDR3 contains 14 residues, cysteine and phenylalanine counted. CDR3 DNA is the only sequence kept; it has 42 bases, read in frame from the first base. All donors were healthy Caucasians. Miltenyi CD45RO+ enrichment and human naive T-cell isolation kits were used to isolate memory (CD45RO+) and naive T cells from PBMC. The data stem from a study of identical twins (dated by TCRdb to about 2016). With regard to the full study: To test whether fetal clonotypes persist, the study used deep sequencing on TCR alpha and beta repertoires from monozygotic twins, unrelated adults of various ages, and cord blood. Replicate twin experiments were performed at different times using different library preparation protocols to rule out contamination. Summary of the overall study and its limitations: Compared with coincidental sharing between unrelated individuals, out-of-frame TCR alpha sequences shared between twins had an excess of sequences with low generation probability. Recombination models systematically underestimated out-of-frame TCR alpha sharing in monozygotic twins but agreed with sharing between unrelated individuals. In beta out-of-frame sequences, excess twin sharing was weaker, because having fewer shared sequences lowered the signal-to-noise ratio. Invariant T cells such as MAIT and iNKT could partly confound zero-insertion analyses, although diverse VJ usage argued against such confounding for most clonotypes. Because the same donors could not be followed over many years, the conclusions relied on cross-sectional statistical analysis. Fewer insertions were carried by abundant cord blood beta clonotypes, a similar but weaker trend appeared in young adult naive repertoires, and no such trend appeared in memory repertoires.

Sequenced material: memory T cells sorted from blood. The cell subset or site label for this specimen denotes: CD45RO+ enriched T cells. The rearrangement joined TRBV7-2 to TRBJ2-3; the D gene is perhaps TRBD2, on 5 matching bases. The sequence derives from a man aged 45 to 65 in good health. Read as DNA, the sequence is TGTGCCAGCAGCCCCGGCGAGGGAATGGGTACGCAGTATTTT. This gives the protein CASSPGEGMGTQYF.